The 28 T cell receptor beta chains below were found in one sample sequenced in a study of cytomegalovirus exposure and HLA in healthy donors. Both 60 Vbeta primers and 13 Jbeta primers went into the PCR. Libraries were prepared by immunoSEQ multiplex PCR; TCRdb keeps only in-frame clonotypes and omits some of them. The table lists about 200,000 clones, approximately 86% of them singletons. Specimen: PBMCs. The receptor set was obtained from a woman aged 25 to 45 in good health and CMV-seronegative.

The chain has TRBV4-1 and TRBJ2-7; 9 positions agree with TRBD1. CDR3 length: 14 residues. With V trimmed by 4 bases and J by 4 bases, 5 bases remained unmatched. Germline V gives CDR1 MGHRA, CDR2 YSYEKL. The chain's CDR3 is CASSPKQGAYEQYF. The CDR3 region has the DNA TGCGCCAGCAGCCCCAAACAGGGGGCTTACGAGCAGTACTTC.

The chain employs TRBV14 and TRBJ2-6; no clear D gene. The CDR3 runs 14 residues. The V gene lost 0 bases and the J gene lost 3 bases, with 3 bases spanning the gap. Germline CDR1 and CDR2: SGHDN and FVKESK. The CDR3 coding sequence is TGTGCCAGCAGCCAAGATAATGGGGCCAACGTCCTGACTTTC. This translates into CASSQDNGANVLTF.

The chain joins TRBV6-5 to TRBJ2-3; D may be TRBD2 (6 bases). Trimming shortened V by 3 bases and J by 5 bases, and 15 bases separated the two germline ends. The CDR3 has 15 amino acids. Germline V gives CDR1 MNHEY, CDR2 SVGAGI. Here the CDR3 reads CASSYGPEGRDTQYF. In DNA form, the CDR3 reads TGTGCCAGCAGTTATGGGCCGGAGGGGCGAGATACGCAGTATTTT.

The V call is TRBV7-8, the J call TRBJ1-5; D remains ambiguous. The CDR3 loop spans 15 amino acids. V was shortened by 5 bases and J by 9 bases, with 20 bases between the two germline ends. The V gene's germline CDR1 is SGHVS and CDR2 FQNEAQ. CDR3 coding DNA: TGTGCCAGCAGCACTCAAATCGGCGGTATGCGGCCCCAGCATTTT. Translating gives CASSTQIGGMRPQHF.

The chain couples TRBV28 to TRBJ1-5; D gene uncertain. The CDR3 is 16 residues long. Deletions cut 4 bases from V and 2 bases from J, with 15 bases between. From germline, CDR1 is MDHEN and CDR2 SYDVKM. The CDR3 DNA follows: TGTGCCAGCAGTTATTCGGGGTCTGGAGGCAATCAGCCCCAGCATTTT. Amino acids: CASSYSGSGGNQPQHF.

The CDR3 here is CSVDAENGYTF. CDR3 DNA sequence: TGCAGCGTTGACGCCGAGAATGGCTACACCTTC. The V gene is TRBV29-1, the J gene TRBJ1-2, with no clear D. Trimming stripped 3 bases from V and 6 bases from J, with 8 bases between. CDR1 is SQVTM, CDR2 ANQGSEA, per germline. This CDR3 is built from 11 residues.

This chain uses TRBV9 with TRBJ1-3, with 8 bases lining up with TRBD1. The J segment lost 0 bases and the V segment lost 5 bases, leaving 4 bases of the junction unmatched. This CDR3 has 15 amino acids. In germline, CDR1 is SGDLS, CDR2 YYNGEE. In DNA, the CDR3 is TGTGCCAGCAGGGGACAGGCCAGCTCTGGAAACACCATATATTTT. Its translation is CASRGQASSGNTIYF.

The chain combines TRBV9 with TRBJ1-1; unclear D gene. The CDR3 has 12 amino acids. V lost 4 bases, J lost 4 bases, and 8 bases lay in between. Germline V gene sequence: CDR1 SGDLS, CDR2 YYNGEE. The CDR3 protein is CASSHQFTEAFF. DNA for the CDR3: TGTGCCAGCAGCCATCAATTCACTGAAGCTTTCTTT.

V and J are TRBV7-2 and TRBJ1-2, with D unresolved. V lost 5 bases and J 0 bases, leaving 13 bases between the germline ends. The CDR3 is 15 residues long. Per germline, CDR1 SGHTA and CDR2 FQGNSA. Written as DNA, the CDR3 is TGTGCCAGCAGCAGTCGACGGGGAGCTAACTATGGCTACACCTTC. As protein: CASSSRRGANYGYTF.

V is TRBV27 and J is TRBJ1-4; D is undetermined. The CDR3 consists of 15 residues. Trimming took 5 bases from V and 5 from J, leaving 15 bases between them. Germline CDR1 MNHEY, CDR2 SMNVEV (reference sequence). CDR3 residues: CASSLIGLANEKLFF. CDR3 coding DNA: TGTGCCAGCAGTCTAATAGGACTGGCGAATGAAAAACTGTTTTTT.

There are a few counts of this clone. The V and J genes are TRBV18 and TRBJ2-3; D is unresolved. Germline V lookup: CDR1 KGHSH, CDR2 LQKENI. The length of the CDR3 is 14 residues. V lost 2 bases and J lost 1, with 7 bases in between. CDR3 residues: CASSPREGTDTQYF. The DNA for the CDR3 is TGTGCCAGCTCACCAAGAGAAGGCACAGATACGCAGTATTTT.

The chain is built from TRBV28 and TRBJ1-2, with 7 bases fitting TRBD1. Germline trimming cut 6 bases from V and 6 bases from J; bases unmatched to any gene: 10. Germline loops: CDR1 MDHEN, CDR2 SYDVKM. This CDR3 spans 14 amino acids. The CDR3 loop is CASRLLTGQNGYTF. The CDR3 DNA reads TGTGCCAGCAGGCTCCTGACGGGACAGAATGGCTACACCTTC.

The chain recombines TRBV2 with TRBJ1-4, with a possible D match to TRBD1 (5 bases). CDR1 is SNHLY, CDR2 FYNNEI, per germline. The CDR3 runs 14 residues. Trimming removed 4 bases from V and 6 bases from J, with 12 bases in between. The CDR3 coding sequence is TGTGCCAGCAGTGTCGGGGGGGAAGATGAAAAACTGTTTTTT. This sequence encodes CASSVGGEDEKLFF.

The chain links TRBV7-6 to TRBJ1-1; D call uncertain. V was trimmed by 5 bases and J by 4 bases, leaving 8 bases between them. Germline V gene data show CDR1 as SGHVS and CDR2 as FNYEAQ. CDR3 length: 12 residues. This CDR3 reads CASSPASTEAFF. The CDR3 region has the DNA TGTGCCAGCAGCCCCGCGTCCACTGAAGCTTTCTTT.

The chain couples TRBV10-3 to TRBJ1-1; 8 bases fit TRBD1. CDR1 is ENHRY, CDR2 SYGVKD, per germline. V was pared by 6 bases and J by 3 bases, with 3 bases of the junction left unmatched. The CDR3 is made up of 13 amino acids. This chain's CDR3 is CAIRLQGDTEAFF. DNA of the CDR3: TGTGCCATCAGGCTACAGGGGGACACTGAAGCTTTCTTT.

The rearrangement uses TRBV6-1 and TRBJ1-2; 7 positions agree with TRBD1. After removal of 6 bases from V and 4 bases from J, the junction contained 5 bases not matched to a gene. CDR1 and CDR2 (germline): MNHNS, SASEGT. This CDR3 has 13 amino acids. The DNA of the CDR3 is TGTGCCAGCAGAGAGGGGGCCGGCTATGGCTACACCTTC. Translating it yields CASREGAGYGYTF.

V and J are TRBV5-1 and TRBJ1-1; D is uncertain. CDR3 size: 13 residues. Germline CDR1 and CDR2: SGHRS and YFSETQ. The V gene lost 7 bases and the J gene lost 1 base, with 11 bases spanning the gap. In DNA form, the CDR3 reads TGCGCCAGCCACGTATCGGGGAACACTGAAGCTTTCTTT. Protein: CASHVSGNTEAFF.

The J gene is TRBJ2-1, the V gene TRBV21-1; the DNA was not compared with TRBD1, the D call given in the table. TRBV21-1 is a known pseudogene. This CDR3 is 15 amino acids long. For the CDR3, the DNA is TGTGCCAGCAGGGTGGCCAGGGTGGCCAACAATGAGCAGTTCTTC. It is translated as CASRVARVANNEQFF.

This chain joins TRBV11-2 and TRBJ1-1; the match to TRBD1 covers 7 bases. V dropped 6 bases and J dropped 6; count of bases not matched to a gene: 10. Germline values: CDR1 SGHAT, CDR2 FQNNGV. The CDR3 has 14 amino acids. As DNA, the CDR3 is TGTGCCAGCAGGACAGGGCAGGTTCTTTCTGAAGCTTTCTTT. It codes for CASRTGQVLSEAFF.

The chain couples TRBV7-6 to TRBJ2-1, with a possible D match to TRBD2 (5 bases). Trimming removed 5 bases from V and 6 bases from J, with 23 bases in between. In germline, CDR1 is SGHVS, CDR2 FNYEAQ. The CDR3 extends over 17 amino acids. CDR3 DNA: TGTGCCAGCAGCGCACAACCCCTCGGGAAGCGGTTCAATGAGCAGTTCTTC. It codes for CASSAQPLGKRFNEQFF.

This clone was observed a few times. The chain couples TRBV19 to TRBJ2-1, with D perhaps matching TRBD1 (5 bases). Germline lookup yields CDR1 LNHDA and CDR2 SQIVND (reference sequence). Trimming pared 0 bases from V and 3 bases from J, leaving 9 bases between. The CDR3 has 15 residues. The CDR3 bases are TGTGCCAGTAGTATAGAATCCAGGGTCTACAATGAGCAGTTCTTC. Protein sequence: CASSIESRVYNEQFF.

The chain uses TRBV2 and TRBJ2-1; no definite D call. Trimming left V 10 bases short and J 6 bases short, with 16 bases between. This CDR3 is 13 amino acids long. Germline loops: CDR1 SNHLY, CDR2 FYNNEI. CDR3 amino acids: CATKRSNRNEQFF. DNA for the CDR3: TGTGCCACCAAGAGGTCCAACCGCAATGAGCAGTTCTTC. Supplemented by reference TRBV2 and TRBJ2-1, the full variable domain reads EPEVTQTPSHQVTQMGQEVILRCVPISNHLYFYWYRQILGQKVEFLVSFYNNEISEKSEIFDDQFSVERPDGSNFTLKIRSTKLEDSAMYFCATKRSNRNEQFFGPGTRLTVL.

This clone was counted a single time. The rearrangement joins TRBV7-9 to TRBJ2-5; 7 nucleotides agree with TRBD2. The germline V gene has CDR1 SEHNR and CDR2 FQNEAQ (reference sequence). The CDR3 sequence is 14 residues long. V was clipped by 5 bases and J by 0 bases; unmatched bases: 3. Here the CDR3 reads CASSLTSDQETQYF. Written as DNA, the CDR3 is TGTGCCAGCAGCCTAACTAGCGACCAAGAGACCCAGTACTTC.

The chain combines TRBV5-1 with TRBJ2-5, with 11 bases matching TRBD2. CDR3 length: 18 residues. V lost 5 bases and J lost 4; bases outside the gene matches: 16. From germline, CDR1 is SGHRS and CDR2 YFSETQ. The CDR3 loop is CASSGGLAERGRPETQYF. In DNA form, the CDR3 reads TGCGCCAGCAGTGGGGGACTAGCGGAGAGGGGGCGGCCAGAGACCCAGTACTTC.

DNA of the CDR3: TGTGCCAGCAGCTTACCGGGACAGGTTTACAATGAGCAGTTCTTC. It specifies CASSLPGQVYNEQFF. The rearrangement uses TRBV11-1 and TRBJ2-1; 8 nucleotides align to TRBD1. V trimming: 2 bases; J trimming: 4 bases; junction bases outside the gene matches: 4. Looked up from germline, CDR1 is SGHAT and CDR2 is FQDESV (reference sequence). The CDR3 extends over 15 amino acids.

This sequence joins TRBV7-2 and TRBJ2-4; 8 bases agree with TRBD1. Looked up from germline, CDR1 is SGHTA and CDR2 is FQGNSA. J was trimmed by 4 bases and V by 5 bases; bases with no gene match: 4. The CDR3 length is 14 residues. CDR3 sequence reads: CASSPGGGKNIQYF. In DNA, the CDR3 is TGTGCCAGCAGCCCAGGGGGCGGGAAAAACATTCAGTACTTC. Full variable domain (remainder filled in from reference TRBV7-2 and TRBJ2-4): GAGVSQSPSNKVTEKGKDVELRCDPISGHTALYWYRQSLGQGLEFLIYFQGNSAPDKSGLPSDRFSAERTGGSVSTLTIQRTQQEDSAVYLCASSPGGGKNIQYFGAGTRLSVL.

The CDR3 DNA follows: TGCAGCGTTGGGCAGGGGGCTCGTACAGATACGCAGTATTTT. Residues: CSVGQGARTDTQYF. This sequence joins TRBV29-1 and TRBJ2-3, with 8 positions matching TRBD1. V lost 4 bases, J lost 3 bases, and 6 bases stayed unmatched. Germline CDR1 SQVTM, CDR2 ANQGSEA. This CDR3 spans 14 amino acids.

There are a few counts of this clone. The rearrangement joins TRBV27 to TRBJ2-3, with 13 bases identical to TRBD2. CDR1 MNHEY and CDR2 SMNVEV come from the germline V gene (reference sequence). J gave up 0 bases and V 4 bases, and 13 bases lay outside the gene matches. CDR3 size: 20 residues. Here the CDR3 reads CASSSLTSGRTGFSTDTQYF. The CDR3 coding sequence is TGTGCCAGCAGTTCCCTGACTAGCGGGAGGACAGGATTTAGCACAGATACGCAGTATTTT.